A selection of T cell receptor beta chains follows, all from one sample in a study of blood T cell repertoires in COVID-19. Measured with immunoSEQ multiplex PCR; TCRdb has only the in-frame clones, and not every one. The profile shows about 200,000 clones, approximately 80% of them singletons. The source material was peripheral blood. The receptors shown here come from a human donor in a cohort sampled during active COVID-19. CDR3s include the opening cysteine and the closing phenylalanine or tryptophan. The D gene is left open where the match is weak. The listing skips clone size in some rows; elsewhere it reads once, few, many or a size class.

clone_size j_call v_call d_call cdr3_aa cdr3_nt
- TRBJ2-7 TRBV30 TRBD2 CAWSQRAGGTYEQYF TGTGCCTGGAGCCAAAGGGCGGGAGGGACCTACGAGCAGTACTTC
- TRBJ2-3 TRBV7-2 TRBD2 CASSLGPAGLSTDTQYF TGTGCCAGCAGCTTAGGACCAGCGGGACTTAGCACAGATACGCAGTATTTT
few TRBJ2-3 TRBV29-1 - CSVPDTGRRGTDTQYF TGCAGCGTGCCCGATACAGGGCGAAGAGGGACAGATACGCAGTATTTT
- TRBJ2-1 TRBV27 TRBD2 CAAGTRGYNEQFF TGTGCCGCGGGGACTAGGGGCTACAATGAGCAGTTCTTC
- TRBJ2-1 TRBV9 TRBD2 CASSVALAGAGANEQFF TGTGCCAGCAGCGTAGCCCTAGCGGGAGCGGGGGCCAATGAGCAGTTCTTC
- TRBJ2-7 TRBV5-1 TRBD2 CASRGGGGYEQYF TGCGCCAGCAGAGGCGGCGGGGGCTACGAGCAGTACTTC
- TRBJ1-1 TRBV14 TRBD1 CASSRAGTGAVTEAFF TGTGCCAGCAGCCGAGCCGGGACAGGGGCGGTTACTGAAGCTTTCTTT
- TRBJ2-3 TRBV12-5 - CASGAGTVASTDTQYF TGTGCTAGTGGCGCCGGGACTGTAGCTAGCACAGATACGCAGTATTTT
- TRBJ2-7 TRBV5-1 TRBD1 CASRAPDRVSPGEQYF TGCGCCAGCAGAGCACCAGACAGGGTCTCTCCGGGCGAGCAGTACTTC
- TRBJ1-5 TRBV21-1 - CASSNVSGPSNQPQHF TGTGCCAGCAGCAATGTTTCAGGGCCCTCCAATCAGCCCCAGCATTTT
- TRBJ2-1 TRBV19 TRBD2 CASSSPGLAGVEQFF TGTGCCAGTAGTAGCCCGGGACTAGCGGGAGTTGAGCAGTTCTTC
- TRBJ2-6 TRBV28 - CASSRVNYSGANVLTF TGTGCCAGCAGTCGAGTGAATTACTCTGGGGCCAACGTCCTGACTTTC
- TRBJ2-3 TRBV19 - CASRGEGEGLSDTQYF TGTGCCAGTAGGGGTGAGGGGGAGGGCCTCTCAGATACGCAGTATTTT
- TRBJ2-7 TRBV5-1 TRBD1 CASSFTGTGGYEQYF TGCGCCAGCAGTTTTACCGGGACAGGGGGTTACGAGCAGTACTTC
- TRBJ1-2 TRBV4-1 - CASSRKKQRAGYTF TGCGCCAGCAGCCGAAAAAAACAGAGAGCTGGCTACACCTTC
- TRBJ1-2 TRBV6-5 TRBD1 CASKRDRAGGYTF TGTGCCAGCAAACGGGACAGGGCAGGTGGCTACACCTTC
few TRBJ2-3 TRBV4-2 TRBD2 CASSHQSGRSTDTQYF TGTGCCAGCAGCCACCAAAGCGGGAGGTCCACAGATACGCAGTATTTT
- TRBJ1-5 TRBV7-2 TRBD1 CASSSQGAIVQPQHF TGTGCCAGCAGTTCACAGGGGGCGATTGTTCAGCCCCAGCATTTT
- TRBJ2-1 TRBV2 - CASSPRARGDEQFF TGTGCCAGCAGTCCAAGGGCCAGGGGCGATGAGCAGTTCTTC
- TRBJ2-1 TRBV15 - CATSRRGTGEQFF TGTGCCACCAGCAGGCGGGGGACAGGTGAGCAGTTCTTC
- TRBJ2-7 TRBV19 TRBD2 CASSYGLAGGSYEQYF TGTGCCAGTAGTTACGGACTAGCGGGAGGTTCTTACGAGCAGTACTTC
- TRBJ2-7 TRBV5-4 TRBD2 CASSLVAGGRFEQYF TGTGCCAGCAGCTTGGTTGCGGGAGGGCGATTCGAGCAGTACTTC
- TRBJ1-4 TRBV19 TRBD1 CASSIADRGKEKLFF TGTGCCAGTAGTATCGCCGACAGGGGGAAGGAAAAACTGTTTTTT
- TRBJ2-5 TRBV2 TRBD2 CASSRAGGSQETQYF TGTGCCAGCAGTAGAGCGGGAGGTTCCCAAGAGACCCAGTACTTC
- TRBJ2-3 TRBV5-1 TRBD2 CASSLPTSGRVGDTQYF TGCGCCAGCAGCTTGCCGACTAGCGGGAGGGTTGGAGATACGCAGTATTTT
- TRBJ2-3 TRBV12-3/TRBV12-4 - CASSPGYTDTQYF TGTGCCAGCAGTCCAGGGTACACAGATACGCAGTATTTT
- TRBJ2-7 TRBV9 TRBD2 CASSAGLAGVREQYF TGTGCCAGCAGCGCCGGACTAGCGGGAGTGCGGGAGCAGTACTTC